This T cell receptor (beta chain) was recorded in a study of blood T cell repertoires in COVID-19. V was shortened by 5 bases and J by 4 bases, with 14 bases between the two germline ends. CDR3 length equals 14 residues. Germline assignment: CDR1 SGHTA and CDR2 FQGNSA. Data came from immunoSEQ multiplex PCR; TCRdb stores just in-frame clones and leaves some out. The data hold fewer than 400,000 clones, with around 90% observed a single time. This receptor was obtained from a man in his 60s who had recovered from COVID-19. The chain links TRBV7-2 to TRBJ1-2; TRBD1 might be the D (5 bases). Input material: PBMCs or T cells enriched from blood (not recorded which). CDR3 in DNA: TGTGCCAGCAGCCTATTCGACAGCGTCTATGGCTACACCTTC. It specifies CASSLFDSVYGYTF.